This record looks at one T cell receptor beta chain sequence and its context. Its recognized antigen is unknown. No base quality information exists; no much larger clone differs at one position. This sample stems from a study of blood T cell repertoires in COVID-19 (dated by TCRdb to 2020 to 2022). Concerning the study at large: Samples from collaborators originated in the United States, Italy and Spain and spanned both the acute and convalescent phases of COVID-19. The material from the prospective study consisted of cDNA or gDNA derived from T cells, B-cell-depleted T cells, or PBMCs. Deeply sampled blood TCRbeta repertoires from subjects exposed to, actively infected with, or recovered from COVID-19 were included in the dataset. The repertoires were released in a freely available public database intended as a resource for research on the immune response to SARS-CoV-2. Samples came from the ongoing ImmuneRACE study (first 160 participants) plus 1,254 subjects from 6 global collaborators. Sample metadata almost always included a de-identified subject ID, COVID-19 status, age in years and sex. Where available, HLA class I and class II types were obtained from metadata supplied by the sample provider rather than from assay-based typing.

What the research found in general, with its limitations: The amount of clinical and demographic metadata varied by source and participant and was provided uncurated.

The immunoSEQ Assay, a bias-controlled multiplex PCR, was used to amplify TCRbeta CDR3 regions from genomic DNA. The study's processing was this. The number of nucleated cells in each sample was estimated from the amplification of reference gene primers within the assay. To quantify the absolute abundance of each unique TCRbeta CDR3 rearrangement, sequence reads were collapsed and filtered. For each sample, productive Simpson clonality was calculated by taking the square root of Simpson's diversity index across productive rearrangements. This is the immuneACCESS table as TCRdb keeps it, with only in-frame sequences that have V and J called. A part of the clones is gone; compared with another copy, unresolved V genes explain less than half, and the rest is unexplained. That table supplies the V and J calls and clone size; D and trimming were determined from the DNA. Here the sample has about 390,000 clones; more than 75% occur a single time. Roughly 2.1% of the sample lies in the top ten.

In Seattle, one collaborating source enrolled patients while the infection was active and tracked those patients longitudinally over the course of disease. Whole blood was collected in K2EDTA tubes by collaborating institutions according to the institutions' own protocols. For TCRbeta analysis, collaborator samples were shipped as frozen whole blood, as isolated PBMCs, or as DNA extracted from either sample type. The CDR3 spans 11 residues, from the cysteine through the phenylalanine. Of the read, only the CDR3 DNA is kept; its 33 bases are in frame from base 1. The germline V gene (reference sequence) specifies DFQATT as CDR1 and SNEGSKA as CDR2. V is shortened by 6 bases, J by 0 bases, and the region joining them spans 5 bases.

Recombination linked TRBV20-1 to TRBJ1-2, with no D gene named confidently. Sequenced material: peripheral blood. This clonotype was sampled from a woman between 55 and 75 years old with COVID-19, enrolled during active disease. The CDR3: CSAPANYGYTF. The nucleotides read TGCAGTGCCCCAGCTAACTATGGCTACACCTTC.